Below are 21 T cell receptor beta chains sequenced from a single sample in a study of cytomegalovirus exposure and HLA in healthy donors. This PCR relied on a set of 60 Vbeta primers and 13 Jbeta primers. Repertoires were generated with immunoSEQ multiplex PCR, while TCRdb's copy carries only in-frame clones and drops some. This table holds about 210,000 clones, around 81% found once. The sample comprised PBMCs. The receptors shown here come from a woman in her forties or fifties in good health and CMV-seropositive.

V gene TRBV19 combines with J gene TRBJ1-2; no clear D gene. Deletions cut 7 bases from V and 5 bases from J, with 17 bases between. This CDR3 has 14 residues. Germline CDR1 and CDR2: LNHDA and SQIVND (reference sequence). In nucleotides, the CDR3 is TGTGCCAGTAAAGAAACCGGCAGGCCGTATGGCTACACCTTC. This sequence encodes CASKETGRPYGYTF. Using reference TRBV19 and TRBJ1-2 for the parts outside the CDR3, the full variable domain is DGGITQSPKYLFRKEGQNVTLSCEQNLNHDAMYWYRQDPGQGLRLIYYSQIVNDFQKGDIAEGYSVSREKKESFPLTVTSAQKNPTAFYLCASKETGRPYGYTFGSGTRLTVV.

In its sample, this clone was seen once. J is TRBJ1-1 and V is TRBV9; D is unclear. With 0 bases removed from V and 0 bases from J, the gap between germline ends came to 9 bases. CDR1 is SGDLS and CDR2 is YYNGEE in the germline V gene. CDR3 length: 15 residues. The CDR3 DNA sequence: TGTGCCAGCAGCGTAGTGTTTGAGTTGAACACTGAAGCTTTCTTT. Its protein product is CASSVVFELNTEAFF.

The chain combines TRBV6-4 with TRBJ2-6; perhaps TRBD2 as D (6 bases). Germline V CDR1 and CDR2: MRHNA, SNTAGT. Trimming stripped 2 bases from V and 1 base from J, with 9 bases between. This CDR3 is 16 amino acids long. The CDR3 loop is CASSDNSGSGANVLTF. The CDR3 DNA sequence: TGTGCCAGCAGTGACAATAGCGGTTCTGGGGCCAACGTCCTGACTTTC.

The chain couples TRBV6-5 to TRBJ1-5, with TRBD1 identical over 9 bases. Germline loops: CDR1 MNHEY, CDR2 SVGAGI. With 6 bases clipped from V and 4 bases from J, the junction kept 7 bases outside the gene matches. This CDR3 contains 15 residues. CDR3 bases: TGTGCCAGCAGAAGGGGACAGGGCCATAATCAGCCCCAGCATTTT. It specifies CASRRGQGHNQPQHF.

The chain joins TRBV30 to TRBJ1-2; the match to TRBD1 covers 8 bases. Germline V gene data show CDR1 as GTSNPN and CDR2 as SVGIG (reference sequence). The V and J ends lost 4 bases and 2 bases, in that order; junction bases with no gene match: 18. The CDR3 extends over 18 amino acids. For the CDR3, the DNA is TGTGCCTGGACTCTTATTAGGACAGGGACGGTATCGAACTATGGCTACACCTTC. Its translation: CAWTLIRTGTVSNYGYTF.

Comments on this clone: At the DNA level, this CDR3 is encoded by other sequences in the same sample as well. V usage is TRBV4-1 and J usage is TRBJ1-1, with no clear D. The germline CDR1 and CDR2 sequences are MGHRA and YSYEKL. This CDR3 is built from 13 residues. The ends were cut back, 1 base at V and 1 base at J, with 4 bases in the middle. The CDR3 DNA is TGCGCCAGCAGCCAAGGAGGGAACACTGAAGCTTTCTTT. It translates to CASSQGGNTEAFF.

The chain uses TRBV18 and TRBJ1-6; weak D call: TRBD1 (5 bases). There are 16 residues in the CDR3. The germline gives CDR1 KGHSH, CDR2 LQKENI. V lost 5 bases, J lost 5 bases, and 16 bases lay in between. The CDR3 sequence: CASSYHPNRNNSPLHF. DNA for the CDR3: TGTGCCAGCTCATACCATCCTAACAGGAATAATTCACCCCTCCACTTT.

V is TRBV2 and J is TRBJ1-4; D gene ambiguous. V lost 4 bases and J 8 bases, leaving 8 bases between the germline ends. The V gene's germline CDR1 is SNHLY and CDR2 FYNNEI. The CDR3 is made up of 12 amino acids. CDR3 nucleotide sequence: TGTGCCAGCAGTGTACACGGGGAAAAACTGTTTTTT. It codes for CASSVHGEKLFF.

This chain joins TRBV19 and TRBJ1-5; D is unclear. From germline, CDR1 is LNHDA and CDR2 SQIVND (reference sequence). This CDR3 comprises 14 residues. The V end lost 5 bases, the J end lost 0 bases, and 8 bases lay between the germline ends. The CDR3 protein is CASSRISSNQPQHF. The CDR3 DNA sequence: TGTGCCAGTAGTCGAATCAGTAGCAATCAGCCCCAGCATTTT.

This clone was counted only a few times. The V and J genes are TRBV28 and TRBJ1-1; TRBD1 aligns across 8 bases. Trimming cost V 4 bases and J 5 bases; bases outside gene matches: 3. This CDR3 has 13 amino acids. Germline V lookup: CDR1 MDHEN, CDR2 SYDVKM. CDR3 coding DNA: TGTGCCAGCAGTTCAGGGGGCAGGACTGAAGCTTTCTTT. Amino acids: CASSSGGRTEAFF.

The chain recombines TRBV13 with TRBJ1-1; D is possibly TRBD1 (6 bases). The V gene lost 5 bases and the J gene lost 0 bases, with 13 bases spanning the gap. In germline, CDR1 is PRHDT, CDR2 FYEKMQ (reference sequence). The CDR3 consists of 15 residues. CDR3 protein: CASSELDRLNTEAFF. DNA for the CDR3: TGTGCCAGCAGCGAGCTAGACAGGCTGAACACTGAAGCTTTCTTT.

CDR3 in amino acids: CASTWGSNYEQYF. The CDR3 region has the DNA TGTGCCAGCACCTGGGGCTCAAACTACGAGCAGTACTTC. The chain has TRBV6-1 and TRBJ2-7, with D possibly matching TRBD1 (5 bases). The germline V gene has CDR1 MNHNS and CDR2 SASEGT. This CDR3 contains 13 residues. Trimming pared 7 bases from V and 3 bases from J, leaving 13 bases between.

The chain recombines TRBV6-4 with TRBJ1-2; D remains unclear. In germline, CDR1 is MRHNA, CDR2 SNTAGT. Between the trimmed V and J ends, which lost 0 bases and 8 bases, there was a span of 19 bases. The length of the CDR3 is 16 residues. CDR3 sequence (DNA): TGTGCCAGCAGTGACTCTGGTAAAGGAGTCTTCCGCGGCTACACCTTC. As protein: CASSDSGKGVFRGYTF.

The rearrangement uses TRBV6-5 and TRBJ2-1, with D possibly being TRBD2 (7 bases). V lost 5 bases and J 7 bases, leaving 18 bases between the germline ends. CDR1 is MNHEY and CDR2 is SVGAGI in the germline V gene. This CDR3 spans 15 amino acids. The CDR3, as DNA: TGTGCCAGCAGTGTTACGGGGGGCCCTCTGAATGAGCAGTTCTTC. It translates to CASSVTGGPLNEQFF.

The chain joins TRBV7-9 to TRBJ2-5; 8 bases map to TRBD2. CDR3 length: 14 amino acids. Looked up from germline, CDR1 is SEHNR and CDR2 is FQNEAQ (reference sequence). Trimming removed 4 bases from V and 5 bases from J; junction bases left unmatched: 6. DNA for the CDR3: TGTGCCAGCAGCTCGAGCGGGGGCCGGGAGACCCAGTACTTC. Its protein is CASSSSGGRETQYF.

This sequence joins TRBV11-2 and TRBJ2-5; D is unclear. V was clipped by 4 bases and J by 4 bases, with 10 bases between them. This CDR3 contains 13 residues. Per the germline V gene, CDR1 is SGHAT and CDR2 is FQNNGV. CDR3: CASSYARGETQYF. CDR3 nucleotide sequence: TGTGCCAGCAGCTACGCCCGAGGAGAGACCCAGTACTTC.

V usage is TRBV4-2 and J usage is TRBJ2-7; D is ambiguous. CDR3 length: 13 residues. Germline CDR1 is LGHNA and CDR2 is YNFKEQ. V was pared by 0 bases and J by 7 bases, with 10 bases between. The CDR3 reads CASSQEAVREQYF. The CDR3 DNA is TGTGCCAGCAGCCAAGAGGCGGTTAGGGAGCAGTACTTC.

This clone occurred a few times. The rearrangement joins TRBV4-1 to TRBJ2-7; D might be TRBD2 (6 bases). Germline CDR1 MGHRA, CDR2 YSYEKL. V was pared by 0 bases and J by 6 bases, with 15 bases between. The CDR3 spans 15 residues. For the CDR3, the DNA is TGCGCCAGCAGCCAAGATGCGGGGACTGCGCGCGAGCAGTACTTC. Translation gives CASSQDAGTAREQYF.

Here the CDR3 reads CASRLGQVAQPQHF. As DNA, the CDR3 is TGTGCCAGTAGACTTGGACAGGTAGCTCAGCCCCAGCATTTT. V is TRBV19 and J is TRBJ1-5; 7 nucleotides agree with TRBD1. J gave up 6 bases and V 6 bases, and 8 bases lay outside the gene matches. The CDR3 runs 14 residues. CDR1 and CDR2 from the germline V gene are LNHDA and SQIVND (reference sequence).

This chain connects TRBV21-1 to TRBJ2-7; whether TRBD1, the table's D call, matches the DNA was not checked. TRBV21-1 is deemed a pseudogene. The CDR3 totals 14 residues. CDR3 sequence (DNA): TGTGCCAGCAGCAAAGGGCCAACAGGGTGCTGGGACAACTTC. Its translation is CASSKGPTGCWDNF.

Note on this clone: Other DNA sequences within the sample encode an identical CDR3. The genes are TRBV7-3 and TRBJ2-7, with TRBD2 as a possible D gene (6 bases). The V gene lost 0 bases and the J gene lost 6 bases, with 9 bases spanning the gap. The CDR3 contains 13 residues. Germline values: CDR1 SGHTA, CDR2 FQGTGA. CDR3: CASSLTGTAEQYF. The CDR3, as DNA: TGTGCCAGCAGCTTAACCGGGACTGCCGAGCAGTACTTC.